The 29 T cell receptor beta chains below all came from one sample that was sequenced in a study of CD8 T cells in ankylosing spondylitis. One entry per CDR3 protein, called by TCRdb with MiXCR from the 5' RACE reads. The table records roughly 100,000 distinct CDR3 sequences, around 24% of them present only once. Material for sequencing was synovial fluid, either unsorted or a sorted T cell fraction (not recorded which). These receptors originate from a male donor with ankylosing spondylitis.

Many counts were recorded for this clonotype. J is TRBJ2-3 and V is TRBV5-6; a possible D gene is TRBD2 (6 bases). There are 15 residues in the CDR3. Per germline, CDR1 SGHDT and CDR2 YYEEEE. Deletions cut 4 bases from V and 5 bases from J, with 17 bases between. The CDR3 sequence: CASSIGSFIGDTQYF. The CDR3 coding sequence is TGTGCCAGCAGCATCGGGAGTTTCATAGGAGATACGCAGTATTTT.

CDR3 sequence: CASSLKGTAEAFF. The CDR3 DNA follows: TGTGCCAGCAGTTTAAAGGGTACGGCTGAAGCTTTCTTT. The chain carries TRBV12-3 or TRBV12-4 and TRBJ1-1; D is unresolved. V lost 2 bases, J lost 6 bases, and 10 bases lay in between. This CDR3 has 13 amino acids.

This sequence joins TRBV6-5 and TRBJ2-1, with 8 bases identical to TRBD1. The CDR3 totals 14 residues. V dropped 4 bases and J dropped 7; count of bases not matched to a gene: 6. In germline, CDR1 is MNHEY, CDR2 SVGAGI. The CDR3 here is CASSLDGQGNEQFF. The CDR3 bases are TGTGCCAGCAGTTTGGACGGACAGGGAAATGAGCAGTTCTTC.

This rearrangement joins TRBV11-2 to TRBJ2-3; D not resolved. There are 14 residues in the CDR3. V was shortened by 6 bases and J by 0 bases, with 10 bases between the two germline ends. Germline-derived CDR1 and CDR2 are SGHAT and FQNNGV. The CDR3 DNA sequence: TGTGCCAGCAGTCGCCCCTTTAGCACAGATACGCAGTATTTT. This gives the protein CASSRPFSTDTQYF.

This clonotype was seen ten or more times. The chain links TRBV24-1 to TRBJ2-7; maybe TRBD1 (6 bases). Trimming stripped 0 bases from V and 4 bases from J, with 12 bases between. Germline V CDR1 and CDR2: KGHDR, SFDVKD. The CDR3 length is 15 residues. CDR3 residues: CATSDLGQSLYEQYV. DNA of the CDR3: TGTGCCACCAGTGATTTGGGACAGAGTTTATACGAGCAGTACGTC.

CDR3 nucleotides: TGTGCCAGCAGCTTAGATCTGCCAGGGTTGACTGAAGCTTTCTTT. It translates to CASSLDLPGLTEAFF. V usage is TRBV7-8 and J usage is TRBJ1-1; D is perhaps TRBD1 (5 bases). CDR1 is SGHVS, CDR2 FQNEAQ, per germline. The CDR3 runs 15 residues. V lost 1 base, J lost 5 bases, and 14 bases lay in between.

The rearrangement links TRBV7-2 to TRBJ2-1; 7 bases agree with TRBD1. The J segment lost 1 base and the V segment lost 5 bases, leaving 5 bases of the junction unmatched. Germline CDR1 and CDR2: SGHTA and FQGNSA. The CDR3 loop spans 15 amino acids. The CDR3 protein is CASSPGTASYNEQFF. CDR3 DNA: TGTGCCAGCAGCCCCGGGACAGCTTCCTACAATGAGCAGTTCTTC.

CDR3 DNA: TGTGCCAGTGGGACTATCGACAATGAGCAGTTCTTC. Translation: CASGTIDNEQFF. This chain joins TRBV19 and TRBJ2-1; TRBD2 agrees at 7 bases. Germline-derived CDR1 and CDR2 are LNHDA and SQIVND (reference sequence). V shed 8 bases and J 5 bases; nucleotides not matched to a gene: 3. The CDR3 is 12 amino acids.

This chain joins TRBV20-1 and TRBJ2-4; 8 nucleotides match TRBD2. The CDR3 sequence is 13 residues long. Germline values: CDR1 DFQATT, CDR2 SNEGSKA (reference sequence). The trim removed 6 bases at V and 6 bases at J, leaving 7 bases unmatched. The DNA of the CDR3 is TGCAGTGCCGCCGGGGGGGCTGGAAACATTCAGTACTTC. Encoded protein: CSAAGGAGNIQYF.

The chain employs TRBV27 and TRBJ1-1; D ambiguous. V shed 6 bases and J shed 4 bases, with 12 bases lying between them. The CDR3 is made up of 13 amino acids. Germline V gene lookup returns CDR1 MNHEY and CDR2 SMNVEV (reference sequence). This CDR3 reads CASRWGSSTEAFF. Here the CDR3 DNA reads TGTGCCAGCAGATGGGGTTCCTCCACTGAAGCTTTCTTT.

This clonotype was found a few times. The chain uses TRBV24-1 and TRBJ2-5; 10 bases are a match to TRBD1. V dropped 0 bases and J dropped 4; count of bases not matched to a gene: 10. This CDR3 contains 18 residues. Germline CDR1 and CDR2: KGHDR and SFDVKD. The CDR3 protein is CATSDLRDRGEGGETQYF. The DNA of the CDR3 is TGTGCCACCAGTGATTTGCGGGACAGGGGAGAAGGTGGAGAGACCCAGTACTTC.

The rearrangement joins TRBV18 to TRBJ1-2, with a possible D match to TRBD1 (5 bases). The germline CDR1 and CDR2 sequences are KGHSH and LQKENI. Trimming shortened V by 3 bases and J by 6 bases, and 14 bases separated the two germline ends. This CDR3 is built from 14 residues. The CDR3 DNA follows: TGTGCCAGCTCACCCACAGGACCTGGGGATGGCTACACCTTC. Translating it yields CASSPTGPGDGYTF.

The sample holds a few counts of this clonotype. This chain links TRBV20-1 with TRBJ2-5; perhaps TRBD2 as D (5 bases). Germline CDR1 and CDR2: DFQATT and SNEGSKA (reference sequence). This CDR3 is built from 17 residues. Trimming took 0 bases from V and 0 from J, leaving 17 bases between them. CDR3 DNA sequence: TGCAGTGCTAGAGATTGGGAGAATGCCAGGCACCAAGAGACCCAGTACTTC. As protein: CSARDWENARHQETQYF.

Here the CDR3 reads CSARSRDPQETQYF. CDR3 in DNA: TGCAGTGCTAGAAGCAGGGACCCCCAAGAGACCCAGTACTTC. V gene TRBV20-1 combines with J gene TRBJ2-5, with D perhaps matching TRBD1 or TRBD2 (5 bases each). Germline V gene sequence: CDR1 DFQATT, CDR2 SNEGSKA (reference sequence). The CDR3 has 14 amino acids. V was clipped by 2 bases and J by 1 base, with 11 bases between them.

Here the CDR3 DNA reads TGTGCCACCAGTGGTCCCGGGACAGGGATTGACTATGGCTACACCTTC. Its protein is CATSGPGTGIDYGYTF. V and J are TRBV24-1 and TRBJ1-2; TRBD1 matches 9 bases. The V gene end was trimmed by 5 bases and the J gene end by 3 bases; junction bases not matched to a gene: 9. The CDR3 runs to 16 residues. CDR1 is KGHDR and CDR2 is SFDVKD in the germline V gene.

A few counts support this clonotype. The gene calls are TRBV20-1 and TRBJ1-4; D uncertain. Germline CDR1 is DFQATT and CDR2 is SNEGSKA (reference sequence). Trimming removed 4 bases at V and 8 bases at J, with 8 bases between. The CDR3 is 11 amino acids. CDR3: CSAKVGEKLFF. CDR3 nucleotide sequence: TGCAGTGCTAAGGTCGGAGAAAAACTGTTTTTT.

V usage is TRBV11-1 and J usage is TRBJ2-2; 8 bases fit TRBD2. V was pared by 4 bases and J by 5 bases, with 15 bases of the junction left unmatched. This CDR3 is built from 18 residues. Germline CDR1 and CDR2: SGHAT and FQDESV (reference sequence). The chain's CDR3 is CASSYLPFGLAETGELFF. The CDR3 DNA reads TGTGCCAGCAGCTACCTCCCTTTTGGACTAGCTGAAACCGGGGAGCTGTTTTTT.

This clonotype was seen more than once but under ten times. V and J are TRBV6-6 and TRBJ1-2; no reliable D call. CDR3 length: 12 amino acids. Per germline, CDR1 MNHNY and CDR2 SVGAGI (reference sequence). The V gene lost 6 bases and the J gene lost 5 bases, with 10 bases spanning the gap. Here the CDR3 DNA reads TGTGCCAGCAGGGGGTTGTGGTATGGCTACACCTTC. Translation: CASRGLWYGYTF.

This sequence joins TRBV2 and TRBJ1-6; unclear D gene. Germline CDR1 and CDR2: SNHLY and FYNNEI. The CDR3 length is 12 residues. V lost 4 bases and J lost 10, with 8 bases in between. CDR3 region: CASSGPESPLHF. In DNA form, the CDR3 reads TGTGCCAGCAGTGGTCCGGAGTCACCCCTCCACTTT.

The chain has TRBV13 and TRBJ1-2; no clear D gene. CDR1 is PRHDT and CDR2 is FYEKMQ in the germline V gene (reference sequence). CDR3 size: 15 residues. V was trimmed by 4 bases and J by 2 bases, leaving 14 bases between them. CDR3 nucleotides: TGTGCCAGCAGCTCTGTCGATGTGCCCAACTATGGCTACACCTTC. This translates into CASSSVDVPNYGYTF. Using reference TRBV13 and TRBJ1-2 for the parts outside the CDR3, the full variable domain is AAGVIQSPRHLIKEKRETATLKCYPIPRHDTVYWYQQGPGQDPQFLISFYEKMQSDKGSIPDRFSAQQFSDYHSELNMSSLELGDSALYFCASSSVDVPNYGYTFGSGTRLTVV.

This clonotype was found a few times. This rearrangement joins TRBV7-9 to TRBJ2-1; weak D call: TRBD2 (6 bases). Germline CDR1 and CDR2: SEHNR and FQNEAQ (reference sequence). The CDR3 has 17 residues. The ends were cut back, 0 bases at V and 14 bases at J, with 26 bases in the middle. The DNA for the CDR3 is TGTGCCAGCAGCTTAGCAACCCTACTAGCCGGAGGGCCCAGTAAGTTCTTC. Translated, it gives CASSLATLLAGGPSKFF.

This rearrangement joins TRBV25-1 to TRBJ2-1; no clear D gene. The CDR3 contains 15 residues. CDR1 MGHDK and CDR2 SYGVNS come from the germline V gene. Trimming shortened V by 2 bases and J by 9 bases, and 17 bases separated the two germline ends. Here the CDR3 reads CASSEDGGWSTEQFF. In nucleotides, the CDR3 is TGTGCCAGCAGTGAAGATGGCGGATGGAGTACTGAGCAGTTCTTC.

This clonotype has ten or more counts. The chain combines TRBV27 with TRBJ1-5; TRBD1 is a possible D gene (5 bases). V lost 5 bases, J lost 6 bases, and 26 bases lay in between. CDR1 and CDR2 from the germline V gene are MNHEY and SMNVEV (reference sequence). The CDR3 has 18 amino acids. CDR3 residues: CASSPTRQRGISGQPQHF. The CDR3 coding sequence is TGTGCCAGCAGTCCAACCCGACAGAGGGGAATAAGCGGTCAGCCCCAGCATTTT.

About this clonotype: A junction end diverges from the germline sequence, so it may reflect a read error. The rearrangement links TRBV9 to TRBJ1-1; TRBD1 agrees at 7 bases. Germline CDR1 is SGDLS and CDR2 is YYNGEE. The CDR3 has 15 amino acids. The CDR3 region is CASSAREQGNTETFF. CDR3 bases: TGTGCCAGCAGCGCCCGAGAACAGGGGAACACTGAAACTTTCTTT.

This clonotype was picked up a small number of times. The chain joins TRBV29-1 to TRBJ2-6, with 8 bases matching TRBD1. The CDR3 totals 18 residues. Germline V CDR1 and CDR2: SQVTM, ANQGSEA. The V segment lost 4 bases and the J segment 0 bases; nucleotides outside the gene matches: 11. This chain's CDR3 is CSVAFRDRSSSGANVLTF. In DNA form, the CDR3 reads TGCAGCGTTGCCTTTAGGGACAGGTCCAGCTCTGGGGCCAACGTCCTGACTTTC.

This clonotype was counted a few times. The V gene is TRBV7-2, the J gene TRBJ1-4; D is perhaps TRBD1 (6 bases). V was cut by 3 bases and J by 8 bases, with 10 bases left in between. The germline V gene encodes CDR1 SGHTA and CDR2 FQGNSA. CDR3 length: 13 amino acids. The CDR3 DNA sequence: TGTGCCAGCAGCTTCGCAGGGGAAGAAAAACTGTTTTTT. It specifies CASSFAGEEKLFF.

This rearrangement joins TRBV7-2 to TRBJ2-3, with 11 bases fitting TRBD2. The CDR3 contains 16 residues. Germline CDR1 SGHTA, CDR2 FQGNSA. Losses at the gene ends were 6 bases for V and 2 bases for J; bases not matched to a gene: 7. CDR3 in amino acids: CASSPRLAGYTDTQYF. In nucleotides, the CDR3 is TGTGCCAGCAGTCCTAGACTAGCGGGGTACACAGATACGCAGTATTTT.

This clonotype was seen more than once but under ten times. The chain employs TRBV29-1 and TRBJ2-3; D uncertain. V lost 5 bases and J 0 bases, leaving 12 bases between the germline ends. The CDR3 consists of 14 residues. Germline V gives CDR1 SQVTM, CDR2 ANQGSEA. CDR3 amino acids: CSVSSGYSTDTQYF. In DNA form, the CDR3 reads TGCAGCGTTTCCTCCGGATATAGCACAGATACGCAGTATTTT.

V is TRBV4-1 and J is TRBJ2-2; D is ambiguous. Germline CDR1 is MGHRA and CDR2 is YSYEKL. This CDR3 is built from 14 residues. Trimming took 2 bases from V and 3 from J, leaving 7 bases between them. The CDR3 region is CASSQYDHTGELFF. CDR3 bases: TGCGCCAGCAGCCAATACGACCACACCGGGGAGCTGTTTTTT.